This T cell receptor (beta chain) is drawn from a study of cytomegalovirus exposure and HLA in healthy donors. The CDR3 has 18 amino acids. V gave up 5 bases and J gave up 2 bases, with 25 bases separating them. Germline values: CDR1 SGHTA, CDR2 FQGNSA. PCR involved 60 Vbeta and 13 Jbeta primers. Here immunoSEQ multiplex PCR was the method, and the copy in TCRdb shows in-frame clones only, minus some. The table lists some 130,000 clones, roughly 80% of them singletons. This clonotype originated in a girl aged 2-15 years in good health and CMV-seronegative. What was sequenced was PBMCs. The genes are TRBV7-2 and TRBJ2-7; the D gene is possibly TRBD2 (6 bases). The CDR3 nucleotides read TGTGCCAGCAGCCTAAACGGGGGAAGAAAGGGGCGCCCCTACGAGCAGTACTTC. Its translation: CASSLNGGRKGRPYEQYF.